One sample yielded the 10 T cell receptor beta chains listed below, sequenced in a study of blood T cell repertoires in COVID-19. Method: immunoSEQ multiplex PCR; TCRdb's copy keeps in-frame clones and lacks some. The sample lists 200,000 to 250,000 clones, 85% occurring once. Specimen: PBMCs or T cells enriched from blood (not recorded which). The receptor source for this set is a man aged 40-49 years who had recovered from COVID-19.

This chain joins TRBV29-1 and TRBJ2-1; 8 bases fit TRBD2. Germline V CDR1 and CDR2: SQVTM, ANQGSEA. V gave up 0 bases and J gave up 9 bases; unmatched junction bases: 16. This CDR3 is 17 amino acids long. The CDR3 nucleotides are TGCAGCGTTGAAGACCTACCCCCAGCGGGAGATATGGGTGAGCAGTTCTTC. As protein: CSVEDLPPAGDMGEQFF.

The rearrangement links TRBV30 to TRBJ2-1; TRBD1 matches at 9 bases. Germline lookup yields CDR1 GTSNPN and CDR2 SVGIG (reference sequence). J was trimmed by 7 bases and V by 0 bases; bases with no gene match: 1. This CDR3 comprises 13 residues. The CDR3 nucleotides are TGTGCCTGGAGTGTACAGGGGGCGAATGAGCAGTTCTTC. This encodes CAWSVQGANEQFF.

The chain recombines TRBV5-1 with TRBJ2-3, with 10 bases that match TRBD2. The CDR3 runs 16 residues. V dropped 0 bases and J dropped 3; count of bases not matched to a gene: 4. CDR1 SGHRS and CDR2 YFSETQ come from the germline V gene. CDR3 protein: CASSLGGTSVTDTQYF. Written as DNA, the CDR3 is TGCGCCAGCAGCTTGGGTGGGACTAGCGTAACAGATACGCAGTATTTT. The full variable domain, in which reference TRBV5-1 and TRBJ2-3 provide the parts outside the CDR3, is KAGVTQTPRYLIKTRGQQVTLSCSPISGHRSVSWYQQTPGQGLQFLFEYFSETQRNKGNFPGRFSGRQFSNSRSEMNVSTLELGDSALYLCASSLGGTSVTDTQYFGPGTRLTVL.

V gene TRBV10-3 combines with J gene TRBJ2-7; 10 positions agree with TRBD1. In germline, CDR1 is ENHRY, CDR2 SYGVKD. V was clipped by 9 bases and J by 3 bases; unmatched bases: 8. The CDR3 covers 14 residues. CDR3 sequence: CAMRGQGKFYEQYF. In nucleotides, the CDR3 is TGTGCCATGAGGGGACAGGGGAAATTCTACGAGCAGTACTTC.

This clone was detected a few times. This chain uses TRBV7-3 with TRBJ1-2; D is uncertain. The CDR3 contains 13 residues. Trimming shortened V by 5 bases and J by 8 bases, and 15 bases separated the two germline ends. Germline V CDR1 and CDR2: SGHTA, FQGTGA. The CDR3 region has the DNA TGTGCCAGCAGCCACGCCCGCGGGGAAGGCTACACCTTC. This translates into CASSHARGEGYTF.

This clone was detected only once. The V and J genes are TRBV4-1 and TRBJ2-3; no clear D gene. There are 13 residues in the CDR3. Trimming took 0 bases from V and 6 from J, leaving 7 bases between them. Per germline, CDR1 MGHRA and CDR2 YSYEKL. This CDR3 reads CASSQEVRDTQYF. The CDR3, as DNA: TGCGCCAGCAGCCAAGAAGTGAGGGATACGCAGTATTTT.

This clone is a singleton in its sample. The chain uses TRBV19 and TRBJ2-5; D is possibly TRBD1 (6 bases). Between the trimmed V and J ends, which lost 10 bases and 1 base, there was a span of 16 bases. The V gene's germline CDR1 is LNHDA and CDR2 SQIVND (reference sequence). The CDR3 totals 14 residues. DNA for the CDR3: TGTGCCACGACACAGGGAATGGCCCAAGAGACCCAGTACTTC. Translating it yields CATTQGMAQETQYF.

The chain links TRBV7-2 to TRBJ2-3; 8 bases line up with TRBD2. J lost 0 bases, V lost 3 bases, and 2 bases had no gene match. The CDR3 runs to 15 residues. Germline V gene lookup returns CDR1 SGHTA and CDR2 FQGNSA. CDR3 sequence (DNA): TGTGCCAGCAGCTTGACTAGCGTAAGCACAGATACGCAGTATTTT. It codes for CASSLTSVSTDTQYF.

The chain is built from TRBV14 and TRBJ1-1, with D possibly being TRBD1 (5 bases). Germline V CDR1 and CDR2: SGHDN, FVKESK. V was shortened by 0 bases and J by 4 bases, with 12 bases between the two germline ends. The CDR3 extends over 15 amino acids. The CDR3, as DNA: TGTGCCAGCAGCCAAGATACCAGGGTGAGCACTGAAGCTTTCTTT. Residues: CASSQDTRVSTEAFF.

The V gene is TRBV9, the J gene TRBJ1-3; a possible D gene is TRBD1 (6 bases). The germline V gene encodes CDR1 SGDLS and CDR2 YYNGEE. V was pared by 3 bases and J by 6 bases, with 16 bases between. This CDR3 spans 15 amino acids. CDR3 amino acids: CASSGTVGMENTIYF. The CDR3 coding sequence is TGTGCCAGCAGCGGGACAGTGGGGATGGAAAACACCATATATTTT.